This TCR beta chain was documented in a study of CD8 T cells in Susac syndrome. The RNA, about 0.5 to 1 ug, was put through reverse transcription using random hexamers. immunoSEQ multiplex PCR amplified TCR beta CDR3 across 54 Vbeta, 13 Jbeta. One entry per CDR3 protein results from TCRdb running MiXCR on the immunoSEQ multiplex PCR reads. The repertoire holds 130,000 or so distinct CDR3 sequences, with 94% as singletons. CDR1 is SQVTM, CDR2 ANQGSEA, per germline. The CDR3 runs to 13 residues. V was pared by 4 bases and J by 1 base, with 7 bases between. The receptor comes from a human donor in good health. V and J are TRBV29-1 and TRBJ2-2; unclear D gene. Sequenced input: CD4+ T cells from PBMCs. CDR3 in DNA: TGCAGCGTTGTTTCCAAGAACACCGGGGAGCTGTTTTTT. Translating it yields CSVVSKNTGELFF.